Following are 29 T cell receptor beta chains from one sample sequenced in a study of shared clonotypes between healthy human individuals. Assay used: immunoSEQ multiplex PCR; TCRdb lists only in-frame clones, some missing. This sample yields more than 2,000,000 clones, of which just over 90% are seen a single time; over 0.12% belongs to the top ten. Sequencing used naive CD4+ T cells sorted from blood. Subset in this sample: CD45RA+ positively selected. The receptors stem from a man between 18 and 35 years old in good health.

The V gene is TRBV7-9, the J gene TRBJ1-4, with no clear D. Trimming pared 1 base from V and 0 bases from J, leaving 6 bases between. Looked up from germline, CDR1 is SEHNR and CDR2 is FQNEAQ (reference sequence). This CDR3 comprises 15 residues. The CDR3 loop is CASSLDVSTNEKLFF. Written as DNA, the CDR3 is TGTGCCAGCAGCTTAGACGTCTCAACTAATGAAAAACTGTTTTTT.

The chain uses TRBV28 and TRBJ2-5; no definite D call. The closer fit of TRBJ2-7 to the DNA end suggests the J call may be wrong. Looked up from germline, CDR1 is MDHEN and CDR2 is SYDVKM. CDR3 length equals 12 residues. The CDR3 sequence is CASSLFPYEQYF. The DNA for the CDR3 is TGTGCCAGCAGTTTATTTCCCTACGAGCAGTACTTC.

Concerning this clone: Other DNA sequences within the sample encode an identical CDR3. V is TRBV11-3 and J is TRBJ1-3; D call uncertain. V was cut by 3 bases and J by 0 bases, with 3 bases left in between. Germline CDR1 reads SGHNT; CDR2 reads YENEEA. This CDR3 spans 13 amino acids. DNA for the CDR3: TGTGCCAGCAGCTTGGTCTCTGGAAACACCATATATTTT. This codes for CASSLVSGNTIYF.

This chain connects TRBV5-8 to TRBJ2-2; D is unresolved. CDR1 and CDR2 (germline): SGHTS, YDEGEE. V lost 0 bases and J lost 1, with 16 bases in between. There are 18 residues in the CDR3. CDR3 protein: CASSLALGNHMNTGELFF. The CDR3 nucleotides read TGTGCCAGCAGCTTGGCCTTAGGGAACCATATGAACACCGGGGAGCTGTTTTTT.

This chain connects TRBV28 to TRBJ1-5; TRBD1 aligns across 9 bases. The CDR3 sequence is 14 residues long. CDR1 MDHEN and CDR2 SYDVKM come from the germline V gene. The J segment lost 7 bases and the V segment lost 4 bases, leaving 5 bases of the junction unmatched. This chain's CDR3 is CASSSGTGRQPQHF. CDR3 DNA: TGTGCCAGCAGTTCTGGGACAGGGAGACAGCCCCAGCATTTT.

Notes on this clone: Other DNA variants within this sample encode the same CDR3. The V gene is TRBV2, the J gene TRBJ1-4; TRBD1 is a possible D gene (5 bases). The length of the CDR3 is 14 residues. V was shortened by 6 bases and J by 4 bases, with 12 bases between the two germline ends. The V gene's germline CDR1 is SNHLY and CDR2 FYNNEI. CDR3: CASSGGSSNEKLFF. Written as DNA, the CDR3 is TGTGCCAGCAGCGGGGGGTCGAGTAATGAAAAACTGTTTTTT.

The genes are TRBV19 and TRBJ1-4; D is undetermined. CDR3 size: 15 residues. Germline values: CDR1 LNHDA, CDR2 SQIVND (reference sequence). Trimming shortened V by 3 bases and J by 0 bases, and 8 bases separated the two germline ends. The CDR3 DNA follows: TGTGCCAGTAGTATCATAAGGCCAACTAATGAAAAACTGTTTTTT. Translation gives CASSIIRPTNEKLFF. Variable domain in full (rest from reference TRBV19 and TRBJ1-4): DGGITQSPKYLFRKEGQNVTLSCEQNLNHDAMYWYRQDPGQGLRLIYYSQIVNDFQKGDIAEGYSVSREKKESFPLTVTSAQKNPTAFYLCASSIIRPTNEKLFFGSGTQLSVL.

This clone was seen only once. The rearrangement links TRBV4-1 to TRBJ2-6; maybe TRBD1 (6 bases). The V end was cut by 2 bases, the J end by 0 bases, with 17 bases between. CDR1 is MGHRA and CDR2 is YSYEKL in the germline V gene. The CDR3 is 19 residues long. CDR3 nucleotides: TGCGCCAGCAGCCAATCAGGGGATGGACGGAGCTCTGGGGCCAACGTCCTGACTTTC. Its translation: CASSQSGDGRSSGANVLTF.

The gene calls are TRBV11-2 and TRBJ2-7; D gene unclear. The length of the CDR3 is 15 residues. Germline CDR1 reads SGHAT; CDR2 reads FQNNGV. With 5 bases removed from V and 2 bases from J, the gap between germline ends came to 16 bases. CDR3 sequence (DNA): TGTGCCAGCAGCCCCCAGGTTGGCGGAGCCTACGAGCAGTACTTC. Translated, it gives CASSPQVGGAYEQYF. Complete variable domain (other parts from reference TRBV11-2 and TRBJ2-7): EAGVAQSPRYKIIEKRQSVAFWCNPISGHATLYWYQQILGQGPKLLIQFQNNGVVDDSQLPKDRFSAERLKGVDSTLKIQPAKLEDSAVYLCASSPQVGGAYEQYFGPGTRLTVT.

The chain links TRBV7-2 to TRBJ1-1; D uncertain. In germline, CDR1 is SGHTA, CDR2 FQGNSA. Trimming shortened V by 5 bases and J by 2 bases, and 24 bases separated the two germline ends. This CDR3 has 18 amino acids. For the CDR3, the DNA is TGTGCCAGCAGCCGTCGCGCGGGAATCTATGGCGCTAACACTGAAGCTTTCTTT. Protein product: CASSRRAGIYGANTEAFF.

The gene calls are TRBV6-5 and TRBJ1-2; possibly TRBD1 for D (5 bases). Germline assignment: CDR1 MNHEY and CDR2 SVGAGI. This CDR3 is 13 amino acids long. Trimming removed 5 bases from V and 7 bases from J, with 14 bases in between. The chain's CDR3 is CASSPGRPGGYTF. CDR3 sequence (DNA): TGTGCCAGCAGTCCGGGGCGCCCGGGTGGCTACACCTTC.

This sequence joins TRBV6-5 and TRBJ2-7, with TRBD1 identical over 9 bases. Germline-derived CDR1 and CDR2 are MNHEY and SVGAGI. This CDR3 region has 13 residues. The V gene end was trimmed by 6 bases and the J gene end by 11 bases; junction bases not matched to a gene: 11. The CDR3 protein is CASRGDRGARKYF. CDR3 coding DNA: TGTGCCAGCAGAGGTGACAGGGGGGCGAGAAAGTACTTC.

The chain links TRBV5-1 to TRBJ1-1; TRBD1 agrees at 7 bases. V gave up 7 bases and J gave up 2 bases; unmatched junction bases: 8. The V gene's germline CDR1 is SGHRS and CDR2 YFSETQ. The CDR3 has 14 residues. The CDR3 nucleotides read TGCGCCAGCTACCAGGACAGGCCAAACACTGAAGCTTTCTTT. It translates to CASYQDRPNTEAFF.

The chain has TRBV5-1 and TRBJ1-4, with TRBD1 matching over 8 bases. This CDR3 region has 15 residues. With 3 bases clipped from V and 8 bases from J, the junction kept 9 bases outside the gene matches. CDR1 and CDR2 from the germline V gene are SGHRS and YFSETQ. The DNA for the CDR3 is TGCGCCAGCAGCTACTCGACAGGGGAGAGGGAAAAACTGTTTTTT. Its translation: CASSYSTGEREKLFF.

The chain has TRBV15 and TRBJ2-7, with 8 bases that match TRBD1. V gave up 4 bases and J gave up 7 bases; unmatched junction bases: 6. In germline, CDR1 is LNHNV, CDR2 YYDKDF (reference sequence). The CDR3 sequence is 13 residues long. The CDR3 DNA reads TGTGCCACCAGCACAACAGGGGGAAGGGAGCAGTACTTC. Residues: CATSTTGGREQYF.

The chain combines TRBV2 with TRBJ1-1; 7 nucleotides match TRBD1. This CDR3 region has 13 residues. The germline V gene has CDR1 SNHLY and CDR2 FYNNEI. V gave up 11 bases and J gave up 1 base; unmatched junction bases: 7. The CDR3 protein is CAAQDRPNTEAFF. In DNA form, the CDR3 reads TGTGCCGCCCAGGACAGGCCGAACACTGAAGCTTTCTTT. Complete variable domain (other parts from reference TRBV2 and TRBJ1-1): EPEVTQTPSHQVTQMGQEVILRCVPISNHLYFYWYRQILGQKVEFLVSFYNNEISEKSEIFDDQFSVERPDGSNFTLKIRSTKLEDSAMYFCAAQDRPNTEAFFGQGTRLTVV.

The chain carries TRBV29-1 and TRBJ2-5; D is unclear. Germline V gene lookup returns CDR1 SQVTM and CDR2 ANQGSEA. The CDR3 contains 12 residues. The V end lost 2 bases, the J end lost 5 bases, and 9 bases lay between the germline ends. CDR3 in amino acids: CSVENGGETQYF. CDR3 bases: TGCAGCGTTGAAAACGGTGGGGAGACCCAGTACTTC.

The chain joins TRBV5-1 to TRBJ2-3, with 7 bases fitting TRBD2. Germline values: CDR1 SGHRS, CDR2 YFSETQ. V lost 7 bases and J lost 2; bases outside the gene matches: 7. The CDR3 sequence is 14 residues long. CDR3: CASQTGGTTDTQYF. The CDR3 DNA reads as TGCGCCAGCCAAACCGGGGGGACCACAGATACGCAGTATTTT.

This sequence joins TRBV15 and TRBJ2-1; unclear D gene. Germline loops: CDR1 LNHNV, CDR2 YYDKDF (reference sequence). V lost 0 bases to trimming and J lost 5 bases, with 11 bases between them. This CDR3 spans 15 amino acids. For the CDR3, the DNA is TGTGCCACCAGCAGAGATTACGAAAGGGACAATGAGCAGTTCTTC. This sequence encodes CATSRDYERDNEQFF.

The genes are TRBV6-4 and TRBJ2-1; 9 nucleotides align to TRBD1. Per germline, CDR1 MRHNA and CDR2 SNTAGT. This CDR3 contains 16 residues. J gave up 1 base and V 5 bases, and 6 bases lay outside the gene matches. The CDR3 region is CASSPTGQGSYNEQFF. The DNA of the CDR3 is TGTGCCAGCAGTCCCACCGGACAGGGGTCCTACAATGAGCAGTTCTTC.

The CDR3, as DNA: TGTGCCAGCAGCACTAGGGACAGGGAGACCCAGTACTTC. Translating it yields CASSTRDRETQYF. V gene TRBV9 combines with J gene TRBJ2-5, with TRBD1 identical over 8 bases. Germline V lookup: CDR1 SGDLS, CDR2 YYNGEE. V shed 4 bases, J shed 5 bases, and the junction held 4 bases outside the gene matches. This CDR3 has 13 amino acids.

The chain recombines TRBV18 with TRBJ2-3; D call uncertain. The CDR3 is 17 amino acids. V lost 3 bases to trimming and J lost 3 bases, with 19 bases between them. CDR1 is KGHSH, CDR2 LQKENI, per germline. CDR3 DNA: TGTGCCAGCTCACCTATGCAATTTCGGCAAAATACAGATACGCAGTATTTT. This sequence encodes CASSPMQFRQNTDTQYF.

The V call is TRBV6-5, the J call TRBJ1-6, with 9 nucleotides matching TRBD1. Germline assignment: CDR1 MNHEY and CDR2 SVGAGI. J lost 9 bases, V lost 5 bases, and 2 bases had no gene match. The CDR3 is 13 residues long. The CDR3 loop is CASSRGQGSPLHF. In DNA form, the CDR3 reads TGTGCCAGCAGTCGGGGACAGGGTTCACCCCTCCACTTT.

The chain combines TRBV7-3 with TRBJ2-3; a weak D match, TRBD1 (7 bases). Germline CDR1 SGHTA, CDR2 FQGTGA. V was shortened by 5 bases and J by 2 bases, with 11 bases between the two germline ends. The CDR3 has 14 residues. In DNA form, the CDR3 reads TGTGCCAGCAGCCGCGGGACAGCCACAGATACGCAGTATTTT. Translating gives CASSRGTATDTQYF.

Regarding this clone: The same CDR3 also results from other DNA sequences found in this sample. The chain recombines TRBV5-5 with TRBJ2-7; D could derive from TRBD1 or TRBD2 (5 bases each). The CDR3 contains 14 residues. V dropped 0 bases and J dropped 3 bases, with 10 bases sitting between them. Germline V gives CDR1 SGHKS, CDR2 YYEKEE (reference sequence). The CDR3 here is CASSLDPGSYEQYF. The CDR3 DNA is TGTGCCAGCAGCTTGGATCCAGGGAGCTACGAGCAGTACTTC.

CDR3 DNA sequence: TGTGCCAGCAGCTTAGGATGGGGACATCCTTATTCACCCCTCCACTTT. It is translated as CASSLGWGHPYSPLHF. The V and J genes are TRBV7-9 and TRBJ1-6; D is possibly TRBD1 (6 bases). Trimming took 1 base from V and 8 from J, leaving 15 bases between them. CDR1 is SEHNR, CDR2 FQNEAQ, per germline (reference sequence). The CDR3 sequence is 16 residues long.

In regard to this clone: The same CDR3 can be traced to other DNA sequences in this sample. V usage is TRBV5-1 and J usage is TRBJ1-1; the D is unclear. The CDR3 is 14 amino acids. V dropped 4 bases and J dropped 1 base, with 11 bases sitting between them. Germline V lookup: CDR1 SGHRS, CDR2 YFSETQ. In nucleotides, the CDR3 is TGCGCCAGCAGCCTTGAACCCCCGAACACTGAAGCTTTCTTT. This translates into CASSLEPPNTEAFF.

The V and J genes are TRBV7-2 and TRBJ2-3; D is unclear. This CDR3 region has 13 residues. The V end lost 3 bases, the J end lost 4 bases, and 8 bases lay between the germline ends. Germline V lookup: CDR1 SGHTA, CDR2 FQGNSA. The CDR3 region is CASSFTAADTQYF. DNA for the CDR3: TGTGCCAGCAGCTTCACAGCCGCAGATACGCAGTATTTT.

V is TRBV19 and J is TRBJ1-1; D may be TRBD1 (6 bases). V dropped 4 bases and J dropped 6 bases, with 12 bases sitting between them. The CDR3 has 13 amino acids. Germline V gene sequence: CDR1 LNHDA, CDR2 SQIVND (reference sequence). The CDR3 loop reads CASSKGGVPEAFF. CDR3 in DNA: TGTGCCAGTAGTAAGGGGGGTGTCCCTGAAGCTTTCTTT.